This T cell receptor (beta chain) came from a study of regulatory T cells in long-lasting Graves disease. Both iRepertoire HTBI primers and Arm-PCR of CDR3 regions were used to build the TCR beta libraries. TCRdb used MiXCR to reprocess the multiplex PCR reads, holding one entry per CDR3 protein. The sample lists about 470,000 distinct CDR3 sequences; 15% were seen once. Stated time point: newly diagnosed GD, antithyroid drugs for less than 3 months. The TCR library was made from RNA extracted from PBMCs. V was cut by 9 bases and J by 5 bases, with 37 bases left in between. Per the germline V gene, CDR1 is MNHEY and CDR2 is SVGEGT. The CDR3 contains 20 residues. This sample also belongs to another study, concerning T cells in Graves' hyperthyroidism and ophthalmopathy. As that study records: During a first-round RT-PCR of the TCR CDR3, the HTBI primer set was used. A median around 6.8 months before onset, the model predicted ophthalmopathy.

The V gene is TRBV6-2 or TRBV6-3, the J gene TRBJ2-5; D perhaps matches TRBD1 (6 bases). The starting material was peripheral blood mononuclear cells (PBMCs), obtained at new diagnosis, from a patient treated with antithyroid drugs. The source of this sequence is a woman in her thirties with Graves disease. The CDR3 DNA follows: TGTGCCAGTCATGGTACAGGGATAGAGGTTGAAGGCGTTACCAGGGAGACCCAGTACTTC. Amino acid sequence: CASHGTGIEVEGVTRETQYF.